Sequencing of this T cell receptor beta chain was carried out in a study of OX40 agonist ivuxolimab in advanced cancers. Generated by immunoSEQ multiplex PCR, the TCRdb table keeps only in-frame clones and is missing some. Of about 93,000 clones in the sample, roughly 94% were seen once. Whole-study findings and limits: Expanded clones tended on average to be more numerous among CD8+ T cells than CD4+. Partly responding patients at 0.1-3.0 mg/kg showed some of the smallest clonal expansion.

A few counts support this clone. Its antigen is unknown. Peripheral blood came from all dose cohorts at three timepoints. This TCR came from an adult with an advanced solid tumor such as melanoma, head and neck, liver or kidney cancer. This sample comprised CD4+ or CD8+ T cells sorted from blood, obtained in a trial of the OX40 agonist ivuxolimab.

CDR3 loop: CASSFNTYEQYF. Written as DNA, the CDR3 is TGTGCCAGCAGCTTCAACACCTACGAGCAGTACTTC. The V gene is TRBV7-8, the J gene TRBJ2-7; D call uncertain. Deletions cut 3 bases from V and 2 bases from J, with 5 bases between. The germline V gene has CDR1 SGHVS and CDR2 FQNEAQ. CDR3 length: 12 residues.